The 10 T cell receptor beta chains listed next were all sequenced from one sample in a study of blood T cell repertoires in COVID-19. Sequencing used immunoSEQ multiplex PCR; TCRdb keeps in-frame clones, though not all of them. The data show some 170,000 clones, roughly 84% seen once. Sequencing was performed on peripheral blood. The receptor set was obtained from a woman aged 40 to 50 with COVID-19, enrolled during active disease.

The rearrangement uses TRBV28 and TRBJ2-7, with D unclear. CDR3 length equals 11 residues. V was shortened by 4 bases and J by 6 bases, with 7 bases between the two germline ends. Germline assignment: CDR1 MDHEN and CDR2 SYDVKM. CDR3 DNA sequence: TGTGCCAGCAGTTCCCCGGGCGAGCAGTACTTC. It codes for CASSSPGEQYF.

The J gene is TRBJ2-7, the V gene TRBV27; 8 bases are shared with TRBD1. CDR1 and CDR2 (germline): MNHEY, SMNVEV (reference sequence). CDR3 size: 16 residues. The junction had 10 bases not matched to a gene; V was cut back by 4 bases and J by 2 bases. DNA of the CDR3: TGTGCCAGCAGTTCACTCCAGGACAGGGACGCCTACGAGCAGTACTTC. Translation: CASSSLQDRDAYEQYF.

This chain uses TRBV3-1 (or the pseudogene TRBV3-2) with TRBJ1-1, with TRBD1 as a possible D gene (5 bases). The CDR3 spans 14 residues. With 0 bases removed from V and 6 bases from J, the gap between germline ends came to 11 bases. Germline CDR1 is LGHDT and CDR2 is YNNKEL (reference sequence). The CDR3 nucleotides are TGTGCCAGCAGCCAAGATTGGGGCGCCGCTGAAGCTTTCTTT. Its translation: CASSQDWGAAEAFF.

The chain joins TRBV5-4 to TRBJ1-6; 7 bases map to TRBD1. The CDR3 length is 14 residues. Per the germline V gene, CDR1 is SGHNT and CDR2 is YYREEE (reference sequence). Germline trimming cut 4 bases from V and 10 bases from J; bases unmatched to any gene: 8. Here the CDR3 reads CASSDDRVGSPLHF. The CDR3 DNA follows: TGTGCCAGCAGCGACGACAGGGTTGGGTCACCCCTCCACTTT.

As for this clone: At one end the junction does not follow the germline gene, possibly because of a read error. The V and J genes are TRBV3-1 (or the pseudogene TRBV3-2) and TRBJ1-3; D remains unclear. Germline lookup yields CDR1 LGHDT and CDR2 YNNKEL (reference sequence). The CDR3 consists of 16 residues. CDR3 DNA: TGTGCCAGCAGCCCCTGGTGGGGTGAGGGTGGAGACACCATATATTTT. Residues: CASSPWWGEGGDTIYF.

The sample holds a few counts of this clone. V gene TRBV18 combines with J gene TRBJ1-2, with no clear D. The germline V gene has CDR1 KGHSH and CDR2 LQKENI. The V end lost 0 bases, the J end lost 3 bases, and 5 bases lay between the germline ends. The CDR3 length is 13 residues. Written as DNA, the CDR3 is TGTGCCAGCTCACCACCCGGGGACTATGGCTACACCTTC. Translation: CASSPPGDYGYTF.

The CDR3 reads CASSNRREQYF. CDR3 in DNA: TGTGCCAGCAGTAACCGGAGGGAGCAGTACTTC. V and J are TRBV28 and TRBJ2-7; maybe TRBD2 (5 bases). There are 11 residues in the CDR3. Germline V CDR1 and CDR2: MDHEN, SYDVKM. The V gene lost 5 bases and the J gene lost 7 bases, with 9 bases spanning the gap.

The V call is TRBV27, the J call TRBJ2-2, with 8 bases fitting TRBD2. The trim removed 5 bases at V and 3 bases at J, leaving 5 bases unmatched. Germline V gene sequence: CDR1 MNHEY, CDR2 SMNVEV (reference sequence). The CDR3 contains 15 residues. The CDR3 nucleotides are TGTGCCAGCAGTCTCGGCGGGGGGTACACCGGGGAGCTGTTTTTT. Its translation: CASSLGGGYTGELFF.

This clone was seen a few times. The rearrangement links TRBV29-1 to TRBJ2-7, with D tentatively TRBD1 (6 bases). The germline gives CDR1 SQVTM, CDR2 ANQGSEA. The CDR3 has 14 residues. The ends were cut back, 5 bases at V and 0 bases at J, with 14 bases in the middle. CDR3 sequence: CSVSRDKSSYEQYF. The CDR3 nucleotides are TGCAGCGTTAGTCGGGACAAGAGCTCCTACGAGCAGTACTTC.

The V gene is TRBV5-1, the J gene TRBJ1-2; TRBD1 matches 9 bases. Germline V lookup: CDR1 SGHRS, CDR2 YFSETQ. With V trimmed by 4 bases and J by 5 bases, 9 bases remained unmatched. This CDR3 region has 15 residues. The CDR3 loop reads CASSPRQGEVYGYTF. DNA for the CDR3: TGCGCCAGCAGCCCTCGACAGGGGGAGGTTTATGGCTACACCTTC.